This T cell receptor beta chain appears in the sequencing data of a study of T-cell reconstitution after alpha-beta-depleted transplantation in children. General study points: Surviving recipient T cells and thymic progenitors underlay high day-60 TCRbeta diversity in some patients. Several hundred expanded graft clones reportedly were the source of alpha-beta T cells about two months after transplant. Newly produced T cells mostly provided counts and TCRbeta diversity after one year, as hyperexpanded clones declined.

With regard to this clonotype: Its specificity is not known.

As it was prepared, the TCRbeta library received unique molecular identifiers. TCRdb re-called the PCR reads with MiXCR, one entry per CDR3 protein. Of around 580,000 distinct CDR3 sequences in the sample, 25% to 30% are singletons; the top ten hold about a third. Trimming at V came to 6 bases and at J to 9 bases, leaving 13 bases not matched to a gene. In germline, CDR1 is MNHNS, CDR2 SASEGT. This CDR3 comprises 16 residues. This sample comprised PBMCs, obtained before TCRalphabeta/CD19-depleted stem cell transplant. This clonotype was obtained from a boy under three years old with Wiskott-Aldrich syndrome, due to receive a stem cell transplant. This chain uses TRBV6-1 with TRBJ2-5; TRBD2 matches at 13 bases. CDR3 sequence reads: CASSLNGLAGVLAQYF. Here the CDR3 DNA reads TGTGCCAGCAGCCTAAATGGACTAGCGGGAGTTCTGGCCCAGTACTTC.